This TCR beta chain was retrieved from a study of T-cell reconstitution after alpha-beta-depleted transplantation in children listed by TCRdb under 2016. For context, the study as a whole: T-cell immune reconstitution after TCRalphabeta/CD19-depleted allogeneic hematopoietic cell transplantation in children was quantitatively tracked in the study by means of TCR repertoire profiling. Broad study findings and their caveats: Over the following months the frequencies of hyperexpanded clones went down, and after one year T-cell counts and TCRbeta diversity were mostly credited to newly produced T cells. The apparently early alphabetaT-cell count recovery about two months after transplant was reportedly dependent on only several hundred rapidly expanded clones derived from non-depleted graft cells. In some patients, the high TCRbeta diversity seen at day 60 was put down to recipient T cells and intrathymic progenitors that had survived conditioning.

This clonotype was recorded many times. This receptor's antigen is unknown. Base qualities are not recorded, but no much larger clone differs from it by a single base. The germline V and J ends show losses of 0 bases and 3 bases respectively, and no gene match explains 11 bases of the junction. The germline V gene (reference sequence) specifies DFQATT as CDR1 and SNEGSKA as CDR2. The CDR3 goes from the cysteine to the phenylalanine over 16 residues. Left in the record is the CDR3 DNA by itself, 48 bases read in frame from the first base. The library relied on PCR. The sequencing machine was an Illumina HiSeq 2500. TCR libraries were prepared with molecular barcoding, using unique molecular identifiers to normalize TCRbeta repertoire quantification. Through fastp at Q25 and MiXCR, TCRdb rebuilt clones from the public reads, retaining in-frame beta chains. Entries that share a CDR3 protein sequence are merged under the most common genes and DNA. The sample contains 600,000 to 800,000 distinct CDR3 sequences, around 13% of them found a single time. The top ten clones comprise 0.75% to 0.85% of the sample.

The treatment or condition label for this specimen denotes: allogeneic hematopoietic cell transplantation with graft depleted of TCRalphabeta T cells and CD19 B cells. Transplant recipients were children who received TCRalphabeta/CD19-depleted allogeneic hematopoietic cell grafts. Sequencing was performed on PBMCs, taken before TCRalphabeta/CD19-depleted stem cell transplant. The receptor was isolated from a girl aged 2-15 years with congenital amegakaryocytic thrombocytopenia, due to receive a stem cell transplant. The chain links TRBV20-1 with TRBJ2-7; 7 bases in the middle match TRBD1. The DNA reads as follows: TGCAGTGCTAGAGATAAGGGGACAGCGAAACTCTACGAGCAGTACTTC. Translated, this is CSARDKGTAKLYEQYF.